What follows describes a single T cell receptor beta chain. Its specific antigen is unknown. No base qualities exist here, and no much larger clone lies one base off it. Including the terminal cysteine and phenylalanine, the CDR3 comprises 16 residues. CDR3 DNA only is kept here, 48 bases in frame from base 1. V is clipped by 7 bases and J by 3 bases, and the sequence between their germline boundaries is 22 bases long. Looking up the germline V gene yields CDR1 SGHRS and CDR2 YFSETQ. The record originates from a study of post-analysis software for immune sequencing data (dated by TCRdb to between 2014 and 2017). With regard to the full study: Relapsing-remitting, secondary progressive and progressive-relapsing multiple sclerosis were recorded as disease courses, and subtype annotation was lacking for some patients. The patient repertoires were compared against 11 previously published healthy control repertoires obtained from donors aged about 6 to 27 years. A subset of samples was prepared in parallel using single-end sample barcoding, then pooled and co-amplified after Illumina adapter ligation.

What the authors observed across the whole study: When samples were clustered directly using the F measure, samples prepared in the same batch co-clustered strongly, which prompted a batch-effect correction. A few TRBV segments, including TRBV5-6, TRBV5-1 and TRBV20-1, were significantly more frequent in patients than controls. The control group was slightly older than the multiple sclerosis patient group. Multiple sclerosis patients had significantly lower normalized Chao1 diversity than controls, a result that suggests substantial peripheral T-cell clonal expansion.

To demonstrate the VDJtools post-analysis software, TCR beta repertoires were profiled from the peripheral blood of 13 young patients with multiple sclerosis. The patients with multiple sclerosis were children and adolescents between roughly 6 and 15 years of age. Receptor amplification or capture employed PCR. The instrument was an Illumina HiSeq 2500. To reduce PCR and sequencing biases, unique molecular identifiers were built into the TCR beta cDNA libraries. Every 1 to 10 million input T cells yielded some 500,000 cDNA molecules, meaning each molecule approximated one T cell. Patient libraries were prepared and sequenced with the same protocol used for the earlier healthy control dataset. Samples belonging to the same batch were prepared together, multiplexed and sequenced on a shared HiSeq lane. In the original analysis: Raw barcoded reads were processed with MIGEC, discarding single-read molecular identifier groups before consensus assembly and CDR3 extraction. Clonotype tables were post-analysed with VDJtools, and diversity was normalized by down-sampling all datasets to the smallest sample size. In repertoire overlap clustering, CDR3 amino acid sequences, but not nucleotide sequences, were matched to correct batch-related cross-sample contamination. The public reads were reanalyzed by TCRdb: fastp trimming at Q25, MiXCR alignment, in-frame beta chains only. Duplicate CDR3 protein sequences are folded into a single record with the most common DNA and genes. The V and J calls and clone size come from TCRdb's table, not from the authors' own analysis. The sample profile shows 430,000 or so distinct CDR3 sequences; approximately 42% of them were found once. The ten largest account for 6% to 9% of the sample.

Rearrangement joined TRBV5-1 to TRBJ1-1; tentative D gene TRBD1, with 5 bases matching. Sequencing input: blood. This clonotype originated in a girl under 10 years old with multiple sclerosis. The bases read TGCGCCAGCCGGGCAGGGAGCCGCGAGTTGGACACTGAAGCTTTCTTT. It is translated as CASRAGSRELDTEAFF. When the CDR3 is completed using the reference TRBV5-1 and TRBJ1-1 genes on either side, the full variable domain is KAGVTQTPRYLIKTRGQQVTLSCSPISGHRSVSWYQQTPGQGLQFLFEYFSETQRNKGNFPGRFSGRQFSNSRSEMNVSTLELGDSALYLCASRAGSRELDTEAFFGQGTRLTVV.